Listed below are T cell receptor beta chains from one sample, sequenced in a study of shared clonotypes between healthy human individuals. This table comes from immunoSEQ multiplex PCR, and its TCRdb copy is limited to in-frame clones, with some not included. Among about 480,000 clones listed, 75% to 80% were seen once. Input material: PBMCs. These receptors were taken from a woman aged 35 to 49 in good health. Some clones in this sample may be carry-over from other donors' samples. CDR3s include the opening cysteine and the closing phenylalanine or tryptophan. Only some rows state a clone size, as once, few, many or a class for expanded clones.

size	J	V	CDR3
-	TRBJ1-5	TRBV28	CASGAPGGHQPQHF
-	TRBJ1-2	TRBV6-5	CASSYHRGGGYTF
-	TRBJ2-7	TRBV28	CASSIDREALYEQYF
-	-	TRBV4-1	CASSQVYTGLAARSSYEQYF
-	TRBJ2-1	TRBV4-2	CASSLSGTAEQFF
-	TRBJ2-3	TRBV5-1	CASSFPASTDTQYF
once	TRBJ2-7	TRBV6-6	CASSYSRQGASYEQYF
-	TRBJ2-1	TRBV28	CASTGGTSGRSSYNEQFF
-	TRBJ2-5	TRBV6-5	CASSYTLQETQYF
many	TRBJ2-7	TRBV4-2	CASSPIGVRTVSYEQYF
-	TRBJ1-1	TRBV19	CASSIGDRGTEAFF
-	TRBJ2-5	TRBV19	CASSPRQNQETQYF
-	TRBJ2-7	TRBV27	CASSTRTSGRVLSSYEQYF
-	TRBJ2-1	TRBV27	CASSSGTVQYNEQFF
-	TRBJ2-6	TRBV19	CASSRDRASSGANVLTF
few	TRBJ1-5	TRBV28	CATSGPNQPQHF
-	TRBJ2-7	TRBV19	CASSIDGRGTYEQYF
-	TRBJ2-2	TRBV5-8	CASIYRGTFTGELFF
-	TRBJ2-2	TRBV5-5	CASSRFGTSGRTGELFF
once	TRBJ2-7	TRBV10-3	CAISESLREQYF
-	TRBJ1-1	TRBV4-2	CASSHGTGMNTEAFF
-	TRBJ1-1	TRBV5-1	CASSAGRPEAWNTEAFF
-	TRBJ1-2	TRBV30	CAWSAKDYGYTF
many	TRBJ2-1	TRBV7-8	CASVLWASGGAYNEQFF
-	TRBJ2-2	TRBV4-2	CASSQEGRSSANTGELFF
once	TRBJ2-7	TRBV27	CASSSGSTYEQYF
-	TRBJ2-3	TRBV30	CAWNEGTRGTDTQYF
many	TRBJ2-3	TRBV28	CASSPPWAADTQYF
-	TRBJ2-5	TRBV18	CASTSQGVLETQYF
-	TRBJ1-1	TRBV6-5	CASSYSIRGPNTEAFF
-	TRBJ2-1	TRBV29-1	CSVLGSSGDNEQFF
-	TRBJ1-5	TRBV5-1	CASSFQGGTDQPQHF
-	TRBJ2-1	TRBV30	CACLAGIYNEQFF
-	TRBJ2-2	TRBV5-1	CASSYAGTGELFF
-	TRBJ2-5	TRBV4-2	CASSQENLDRQETQYF
-	TRBJ2-5	TRBV10-1	CASSESGGGETQYF
once	TRBJ2-3	TRBV11-2	CASSFLALADTQYF
-	TRBJ1-5	TRBV25-1	CASSESGDQPQHF
-	TRBJ2-7	TRBV5-1	CASSLDGRGAYEQYF
few	TRBJ1-5	TRBV2	CASSEVTEGQPQHF
-	TRBJ2-5	TRBV5-1	CASSWFPGQETQYF
-	TRBJ2-7	TRBV6-5	CASSYRRGGSYEQYF
once	TRBJ2-1	TRBV5-1	CASMSEPSSYNEQFF
many	TRBJ2-3	TRBV6-4	CASSDSPSGVTDTQYF
-	TRBJ1-1	TRBV18	CASSPGLQNTEAFF
-	TRBJ1-2	TRBV19	CASSTSGALYGYTF
once	TRBJ2-7	TRBV28	CASSLVAYEQYF
few	TRBJ2-7	TRBV2	CASSAGAGEQYF
-	TRBJ1-5	TRBV27	CASSFNNQPQHF